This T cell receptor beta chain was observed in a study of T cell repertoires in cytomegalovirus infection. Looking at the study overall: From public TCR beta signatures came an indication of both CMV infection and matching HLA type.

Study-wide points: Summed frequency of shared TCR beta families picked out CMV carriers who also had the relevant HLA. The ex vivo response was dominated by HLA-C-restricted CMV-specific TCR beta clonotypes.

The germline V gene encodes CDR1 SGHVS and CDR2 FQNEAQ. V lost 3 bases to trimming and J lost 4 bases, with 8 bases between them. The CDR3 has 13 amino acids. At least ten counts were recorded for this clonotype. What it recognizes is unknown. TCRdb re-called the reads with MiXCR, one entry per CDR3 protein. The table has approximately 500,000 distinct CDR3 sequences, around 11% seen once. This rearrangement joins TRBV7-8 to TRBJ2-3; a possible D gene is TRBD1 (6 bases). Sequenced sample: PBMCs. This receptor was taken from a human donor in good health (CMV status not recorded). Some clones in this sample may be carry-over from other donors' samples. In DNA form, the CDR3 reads TGTGCCAGCAGCTTCAGGGGATCAGATACGCAGTATTTT. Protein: CASSFRGSDTQYF.